The clone carrying this T cell receptor beta chain has only one observation. Its antigen is currently unknown. The data stem from a study of cytomegalovirus exposure and HLA in healthy donors. Study summary: The 130 or so validation repertoires used a platform that matched the one used for the approximately 620 first-cohort repertoires, as a later analysis reported. Study-wide results and caveats: The investigators catalogued 180 or so TCR beta chains as cytomegalovirus-associated. The classifier reportedly diagnosed cytomegalovirus status with high sensitivity and specificity.

The repertoire was sequenced with immunoSEQ multiplex PCR; TCRdb's copy has only in-frame clones and lacks some. Of about 88,000 clones listed, about 96% are singletons. The CDR3 consists of 19 residues. Germline CDR1 and CDR2: KGHSH and LQKENI. Trimming removed 3 bases from V and 2 bases from J, with 23 bases in between. Sequencing was carried out using PBMCs. The gene calls are TRBV18 and TRBJ2-4; D is perhaps TRBD2 (7 bases). The origin of this receptor is a man between 18 and 29 years old in good health and CMV-seronegative. CDR3 DNA: TGTGCCAGCTCACCTTATGGGGGGGCGAGCCAGAACTCCAAAAACATTCAGTACTTC. Translating gives CASSPYGGASQNSKNIQYF.